The text below deals with one TCR beta chain. The data stem from a study of blood T cell repertoires in COVID-19. Overall study context: Italy, Spain and the United States were the sources of the convalescent and acute COVID-19 samples. T cells, B-cell-depleted T cells, or PBMCs supplied cDNA or gDNA.

Some clones are missing from TCRdb's copy, which holds only in-frame ones; the method was immunoSEQ multiplex PCR. The data contain roughly 250,000 clones, 82% of them singletons. In germline, CDR1 is LNHNV, CDR2 YYDKDF (reference sequence). V lost 5 bases and J lost 5; bases outside the gene matches: 9. This CDR3 region has 15 residues. The sequence came from a woman of 80 years or more with active or convalescent COVID-19. The sample taken for sequencing was peripheral blood. The chain recombines TRBV15 with TRBJ2-5, with 9 bases matching TRBD1. Here the CDR3 reads CATSVRDRERETQYF. DNA of the CDR3: TGTGCCACCAGCGTCCGGGACAGGGAAAGGGAGACCCAGTACTTC.